This is a list of T cell receptor beta chains from one sample in a study of STAT5B mutations in CD4+ large granular lymphocyte leukemia. The repertoire was sequenced with immunoSEQ multiplex PCR; TCRdb's copy has only in-frame clones and lacks some. This table holds around 24,000 clones, roughly 78% found once. Source material: CD4+ T cells from blood buffy coats. The receptor set was obtained from a human donor in good health. Both conserved end residues are part of each CDR3. The D gene is left open where the match is weak. A row's size may be missing; if present it is once, few, many or a size class.

J,D,size,V,CDR3,DNA
TRBJ2-3,TRBD2,once,TRBV4-1,CASSQDRLAGGASTDTQYF,TGCGCCAGCAGCCAAGATAGACTAGCGGGGGGGGCAAGCACAGATACGCAGTATTTT
TRBJ1-3,-,once,TRBV27,CASRTTGSGNTIYF,TGTGCCAGCAGAACCACAGGATCTGGAAACACCATATATTTT
TRBJ1-1,-,-,TRBV5-6,CASSLAGVVNTEAFF,TGTGCCAGCAGCCTAGCCGGAGTGGTGAACACTGAAGCTTTCTTT
TRBJ2-1,-,-,TRBV5-5,CASSLDGERYNEQFF,TGTGCCAGCAGCTTGGACGGGGAGCGCTACAATGAGCAGTTCTTC
TRBJ2-5,-,-,TRBV28,CASSLRHRAQGTQYF,TGTGCCAGCAGTTTAAGACACAGGGCCCAGGGGACCCAGTACTTC
TRBJ2-5,-,-,TRBV5-1,CASSQTYREWMKETQYF,TGCGCCAGCAGCCAAACTTACAGGGAGTGGATGAAAGAGACCCAGTACTTC
TRBJ1-1,-,-,TRBV5-6,CASSWGGIATEAFF,TGTGCCAGCAGCTGGGGGGGAATTGCCACTGAAGCTTTCTTT
TRBJ2-3,-,once,TRBV6-1,CAAVWAWSTDTQYF,TGTGCCGCCGTGTGGGCGTGGAGCACAGATACGCAGTATTTT
TRBJ1-1,-,-,TRBV18,CASSPQGGIAFF,TGTGCCAGCTCACCACAGGGGGGTATAGCTTTCTTT
TRBJ2-3,-,once,TRBV18,CASSPTQDTQYF,TGTGCCAGCTCACCTACGCAAGATACGCAGTATTTT
TRBJ2-4,-,-,TRBV11-2,CASSQIDRGPAKNIQYF,TGTGCCAGCAGCCAAATCGACCGCGGCCCAGCCAAAAACATTCAGTACTTC
TRBJ1-4,-,-,TRBV19,CASNRGTTNEKLFF,TGTGCCAGTAATCGGGGGACAACTAATGAAAAACTGTTTTTT
TRBJ2-1,TRBD2,-,TRBV5-4,CASSLDDLAGFSYNEQFF,TGTGCCAGCAGCTTGGACGATCTAGCGGGGTTTTCCTACAATGAGCAGTTCTTC
TRBJ1-1,TRBD1,-,TRBV5-6,CASSLLTGGANTEAFF,TGTGCCAGCAGCTTGCTCACAGGGGGAGCCAACACTGAAGCTTTCTTT
TRBJ2-1,-,-,TRBV18,CASSPQTGRNNEQFF,TGTGCCAGCTCACCTCAGACAGGGAGGAACAATGAGCAGTTCTTC
TRBJ1-1,-,-,TRBV18,CASSSTENTEAFF,TGTGCCAGCTCCTCGACAGAGAACACTGAAGCTTTCTTT
TRBJ2-3,TRBD2,-,TRBV11-2,CASSASGGTDTQYF,TGTGCCAGCAGCGCCAGCGGGGGGACAGATACGCAGTATTTT
TRBJ1-2,-,few,TRBV19,CASRQGKFPYGYTF,TGTGCCAGTAGGCAGGGAAAGTTCCCCTATGGCTACACCTTC
TRBJ1-6,TRBD1,-,TRBV7-9,CASSSDRGNSPLHF,TGTGCCAGCAGCTCGGACAGGGGGAATTCACCCCTCCACTTT
TRBJ2-5,TRBD2,once,TRBV7-2,CASSLGEGRQETQYF,TGTGCCAGCAGCTTAGGGGAGGGCCGGCAAGAGACCCAGTACTTC
TRBJ2-7,-,-,TRBV6-5,CARLEGYEQYF,TGTGCCAGGCTGGAGGGCTACGAGCAGTACTTC
TRBJ2-2,-,-,TRBV7-6,CASSSHTGELFF,TGTGCCAGCAGCTCTCACACCGGGGAGCTGTTTTTT
TRBJ2-5,TRBD1,-,TRBV11-3,CASSLGQGKEQETQYF,TGTGCCAGCAGCTTAGGACAGGGGAAAGAACAAGAGACCCAGTACTTC
TRBJ2-1,TRBD1,-,TRBV7-8,CASSLRHLQGAFPNEQFF,TGTGCCAGCAGCTTACGCCACCTACAGGGGGCTTTCCCCAATGAGCAGTTCTTC
TRBJ2-7,-,-,TRBV5-6,CASSSRGYEQYF,TGTGCCAGCAGCTCCAGGGGCTACGAGCAGTACTTC
TRBJ1-2,-,few,TRBV14,CASSQDVVGGYPPYGYTF,TGTGCCAGCAGCCAAGACGTAGTCGGGGGGTACCCTCCCTATGGCTACACCTTC
TRBJ2-2,-,-,TRBV9,CASSGDLRFGELFF,TGTGCCAGCAGCGGGGACTTAAGGTTCGGGGAGCTGTTTTTT
TRBJ1-1,-,-,TRBV7-8,CASSLGGGWRAFF,TGTGCCAGCAGCTTAGGGGGCGGATGGCGGGCTTTCTTT
TRBJ1-6,-,few,TRBV7-9,CASSLAGSPLHF,TGTGCCAGCAGCTTAGCGGGTTCACCCCTCCACTTT
TRBJ2-7,-,-,TRBV7-2,CASSLAGPYEQYF,TGTGCCAGCAGCTTAGCGGGGCCCTACGAGCAGTACTTC
TRBJ1-2,-,-,TRBV19,CASSMYNYGYTF,TGTGCCAGTAGTATGTATAACTATGGCTACACCTTC
TRBJ1-1,-,-,TRBV7-2,CASSLGVGRHTEAFF,TGTGCCAGCAGCTTAGGGGTAGGGCGGCACACTGAAGCTTTCTTT
TRBJ1-6,-,-,TRBV7-2,CASSLARLTDYNSPLHF,TGTGCCAGCAGCTTAGCACGTCTGACAGATTATAATTCACCCCTCCACTTT
TRBJ1-2,TRBD1,-,TRBV4-2,CASSHDRGSYGYTF,TGTGCCAGCAGCCACGACAGGGGTTCCTATGGCTACACCTTC
TRBJ1-1,TRBD1,-,TRBV11-3,CASRSRGPDTEAFF,TGTGCCAGCAGGAGTAGGGGGCCGGACACTGAAGCTTTCTTT
TRBJ1-5,-,-,TRBV28,CASSLWGNPGDQPQHF,TGTGCCAGCAGTTTATGGGGAAATCCAGGAGATCAGCCCCAGCATTTT
TRBJ1-5,-,-,TRBV10-2,CASSDIMGGGQPQHF,TGCGCCAGCAGTGATATTATGGGGGGTGGTCAGCCCCAGCATTTT
TRBJ2-3,-,-,TRBV7-2,CASRSPGRYMAQYF,TGTGCCAGCAGGTCACCGGGACGGTATATGGCGCAGTATTTT
TRBJ2-7,-,once,TRBV27,CASSLSSRGPQYEQYF,TGTGCCAGCAGTTTATCCAGCCGGGGCCCACAATACGAGCAGTACTTC
TRBJ1-4,-,few,TRBV5-1,CASSLGLGESEKLFF,TGCGCCAGCAGCTTGGGCCTAGGGGAGAGTGAAAAACTGTTTTTT
TRBJ1-6,-,once,TRBV21-1,CASSPEHRDRGGSYNSPLHF,TGTGCCAGCAGCCCCGAGCACCGGGACAGGGGAGGCTCCTATAATTCACCCCTCCACTTT
TRBJ2-1,TRBD1,-,TRBV28,CASSRVDRAYYNEQFF,TGTGCCAGCAGTCGAGTGGACAGGGCTTACTACAATGAGCAGTTCTTC
TRBJ2-1,TRBD2,-,TRBV7-9,CASSFEWGGEQFF,TGTGCCAGCAGCTTCGAGTGGGGGGGTGAGCAGTTCTTC
TRBJ1-3,TRBD1,-,TRBV18,CASSPADRGNTIYF,TGTGCCAGCTCACCGGCGGACAGGGGAAACACCATATATTTT
TRBJ1-1,TRBD1,few,TRBV19,CASSIGQGYTEAFF,TGTGCCAGTAGTATAGGACAGGGGTACACTGAAGCTTTCTTT